This entry concerns a single TCR beta chain. This clone was found a few times. The antigen it recognizes is unknown. Base-call qualities are not available, and no considerably larger clone is one nucleotide away. Preparation of the library involved the immunoSEQ multiplex PCR assay. To provide template for TCR sequencing, every sample had RNA extracted and reverse transcribed into cDNA. First-strand cDNA was synthesized with SuperScript III using a 2:1 mix of oligo-dT and random hexamers. A synthetic immune receptor repertoire was used to gauge amplification bias, and whatever bias remained was removed computationally. In the original analysis: Raw reads were preprocessed to remove errors, and CDR3 was defined according to IMGT conventions as the region from the conserved cysteine to phenylalanine. Clonality was computed by normalizing Shannon entropy by log2 of the number of productive unique TCRs and subtracting the result from 1. Whether each scalp clone was CD4 or CD8 was inferred by checking scalp TCRbeta sequences against the CD4 and CD8 repertoires from sorted blood. The immuneACCESS repertoire file appears here via TCRdb, limited to in-frame rearrangements. These files lack a portion of the clones; in checked studies, under half of the deficit traces to unresolved V genes, and the cause of the others is not known. V and J calls and clone size are copied from that table; D and trimming were computed from the DNA. The sample data list a few hundred thousand clones, and more than 30% of these were observed just once. Of the sample, almost 0.5% is held by the ten largest clones.

The data stem from a study of CD8+ T cells in alopecia areata (dated by TCRdb to the late 2010s). About the full investigation: Treated patients were enrolled in an open-label pilot trial of oral tofacitinib at 5 to 10 mg twice daily for moderate-to-severe alopecia areata. TCRbeta CDR3 regions were amplified by immunoSEQ multiplex PCR with 35 Vbeta forward and 13 Jbeta reverse primers. High-throughput TCRbeta sequencing was used to examine T cell clonal expansion in alopecia areata in both the C3H/HeJ mouse model and human patients. On the human side, TCRbeta sequencing was run on scalp tissue and on sorted CD4+ and CD8+ peripheral blood T cells from healthy controls and from alopecia areata patients with either patchy or totalis/universalis disease. Biopsies were taken from tofacitinib-treated patients at baseline and again at 4 and 24 weeks into treatment, and several of those patients also had a later scalp biopsy. The RNA source kit depended on sample type: the PAXgene miRNA kit for fixed scalp, the miRNeasy kit for PBMCs, and the RNeasy kit for mouse skin. Patients stayed on tofacitinib for 6 to 18 months and then had 6 months of follow-up off drug so that delayed response and recurrence could be assessed. For the treated patients, the SALT score, which quantifies what percentage of scalp surface area is affected, served as the measure of disease severity. Scalp clonality was compared across normal scalp (n=4), patchy alopecia areata scalp (n=8), and alopecia totalis/universalis scalp (n=8).

Including cysteine and phenylalanine, the CDR3 has 13 amino acids. Just CDR3 DNA is preserved here, 39 bases in frame from base 1. V is cut by 0 bases and J by 10 bases, and the space between the germline ends is 12 bases. CDR1 and CDR2, per the germline V gene (reference sequence), are WNHNN and SYGVQD. The sample's treatment or condition, from its label and the paper: oral pan-JAK inhibitor, 5-10 mg twice daily. Lesional scalp punch biopsies and peripheral blood were collected from alopecia areata patients. After PBMCs were isolated by density centrifugation and stained for CD3, CD4 and CD8, a FACSAria was used to sort CD4+ and CD8+ T cells. The investigation overall reported the following: Unlike mouse skin, where gammadelta T cells dominate, normal human skin contains resident alphabeta T cells that get sequenced too, which complicates analysis of the scalp TCR repertoire. During tofacitinib treatment, many expanded lesional clones remained in scalp and blood, and this persistence may partly explain relapse after treatment is stopped. With tofacitinib, both scalp clonality and the number of expanded CD8+ clones among the top 100 scalp clones went down significantly. Because the treated cohort was small and had just a single nonresponder, larger studies are needed to establish links between baseline CD8+ expansion and response. TCR sequences shared between patients were less clear than in mice, possibly partly because of HLA diversity in the patient population. Compared with normal scalp, lesional scalp had higher clonality and more expanded CD8+ clones, particularly in alopecia totalis/universalis, a pattern that suggests antigenic drive.

This receptor was taken from a human donor with alopecia areata. The specimen comprised CD4+ T cells sorted from blood, sampled at week 34, from a patient treated with tofacitinib. The sequence links TRBV10-1 to TRBJ1-1, with no confident D gene call. The CDR3 in this case is CASSESRARGAFF. The sequenced DNA: TGCGCCAGCAGTGAGTCGCGGGCGCGGGGAGCTTTCTTT.